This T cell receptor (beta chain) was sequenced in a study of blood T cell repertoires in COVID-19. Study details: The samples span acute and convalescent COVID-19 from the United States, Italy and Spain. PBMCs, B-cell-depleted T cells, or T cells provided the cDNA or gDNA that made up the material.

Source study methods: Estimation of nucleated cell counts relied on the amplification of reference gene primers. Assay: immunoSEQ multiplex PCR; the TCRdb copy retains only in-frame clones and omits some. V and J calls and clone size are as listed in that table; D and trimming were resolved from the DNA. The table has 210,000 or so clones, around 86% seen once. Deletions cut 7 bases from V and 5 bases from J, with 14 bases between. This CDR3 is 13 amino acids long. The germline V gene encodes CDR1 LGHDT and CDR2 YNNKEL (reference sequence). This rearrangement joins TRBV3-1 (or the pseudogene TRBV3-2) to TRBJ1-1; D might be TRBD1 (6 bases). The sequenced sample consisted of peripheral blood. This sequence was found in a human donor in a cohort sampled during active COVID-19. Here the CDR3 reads CASTNREGTEAFF. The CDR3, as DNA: TGTGCCAGCACCAACAGGGAAGGGACTGAAGCTTTCTTT.